This T cell receptor beta chain stems from a study of early T cells in non-severe SARS-CoV-2 infection. Overall study results and limits: There was a bias toward anti-spike CD8 responses in VDJdb matching, which missed private and CD4 specificities.

This clonotype was observed a handful of times. Its antigen is not identified. Unique molecular identifiers were attached to individual cDNA molecules. TCRdb reprocessed the 5' RACE reads with MiXCR, giving one entry per CDR3 protein. The table shows about 30,000 distinct CDR3 sequences, with 5.7% occurring only once. CDR3 length: 11 amino acids. Trimming took off 8 bases at V and 5 bases at J, with 7 bases between the two ends. Per the germline V gene, CDR1 is LNHDA and CDR2 is SQIVND (reference sequence). The chain uses TRBV19 and TRBJ2-1; D ambiguous. The TCR comes from an adult who was a healthcare worker with PCR-confirmed SARS-CoV-2 infection or an uninfected control (not recorded which). Sequencing used whole blood. The CDR3 sequence: CASSRHNEQFF. CDR3 nucleotides: TGTGCCAGTTCCCGACACAATGAGCAGTTCTTC.